This TCR beta chain stems from a study of T cell responses to AZD1222 COVID-19 vaccine. To note about this clone: Its antigen remains unknown.

The germline V gene encodes CDR1 SGHDT and CDR2 YYEEEE. Trimming removed 3 bases at V and 15 bases at J, with 19 bases between. The CDR3 extends over 14 amino acids. The data were produced by immunoSEQ multiplex PCR, yet TCRdb's version contains in-frame clones alone and is incomplete. Of 100,000 to 150,000 clones in the sample, roughly 85% were seen once. Study-wide findings and caveats: A mostly white British donor set with more females was recruited, and clonal diversity was possibly underestimated. Unmutated variant regions are reportedly targeted by nearly half of spike-specific TCRs. Spike was spanned by vaccine-associated CD4 TCRs, which were dominant at 160-218 and 743-854.

The source was peripheral blood, collected 28 days after the second dose of the MenACWY control vaccine. The receptor was isolated from an adult who received the MenACWY meningococcal vaccine as a control. The genes are TRBV5-6 and TRBJ1-6; D may be TRBD1 (5 bases). In DNA, the CDR3 is TGTGCCAGCAGCTCCCGGGACGGAGTCTTTAGCCTCCACTTT. Protein product: CASSSRDGVFSLHF.